Listed below are T cell receptor beta chains from one sample, sequenced in a study of blood T cell repertoires in COVID-19. Sequenced by immunoSEQ multiplex PCR; TCRdb stores in-frame clones only, minus some. Here the sample spans approximately 280,000 clones, 65% to 90% being singletons. Sequenced material: peripheral blood. All receptors come from a man aged 50-60 years with active or convalescent COVID-19. The CDR3 runs from the conserved cysteine through the conserved F or W. The D gene is left open where the match is weak. The size entry is marked missing in some rows and otherwise reads once, few, many or a size class.

J,size,D,V,CDR3,DNA
TRBJ2-7,NA,NA,TRBV3-1/TRBV3-2,CASTPGLGGGEQYF,TGTGCCAGCACCCCGGGACTAGGGGGCGGAGAGCAGTACTTC
TRBJ1-5,NA,NA,TRBV12-3/TRBV12-4,CASTPHKNQPQHF,TGTGCCAGCACCCCCCACAAGAATCAGCCCCAGCATTTT
TRBJ2-2,NA,NA,TRBV19,CASSMSSGGAGELFF,TGTGCCAGTAGTATGAGCAGTGGAGGGGCCGGGGAGCTGTTTTTT
TRBJ1-2,few,TRBD1,TRBV11-2,CASSSVTGWNYGYTF,TGTGCCAGCAGCTCTGTGACAGGGTGGAACTATGGCTACACCTTC
TRBJ1-2,NA,NA,TRBV5-4,CASSLTVGDYGYTF,TGTGCCAGCAGCTTGACAGTAGGGGACTATGGCTACACCTTC
TRBJ2-2,NA,TRBD2,TRBV19,CASTPGGLARGGELFF,TGTGCCAGTACCCCGGGGGGACTAGCGCGCGGCGGGGAGCTGTTTTTT
TRBJ1-6,NA,NA,TRBV5-4,CASSAGNSPLHF,TGTGCCAGTTCCGCGGGTAATTCACCCCTCCACTTT
TRBJ1-5,NA,TRBD1,TRBV10-3,CAITSDRTGQPQHF,TGTGCCATCACTTCGGACAGGACGGGTCAGCCCCAGCATTTT
TRBJ2-3,NA,TRBD2,TRBV5-4,CASSSGTSGRGSTDTQYF,TGTGCCAGCAGCTCCGGGACTAGCGGGAGGGGGAGCACAGATACGCAGTATTTT
TRBJ1-1,NA,NA,TRBV28,CASSLLTGLRTEAFF,TGTGCCAGCAGTCTCCTTACAGGGTTGAGGACTGAAGCTTTCTTT
TRBJ2-7,NA,TRBD1,TRBV25-1,CASSGRTGYEQYF,TGTGCCAGCAGTGGACGGACAGGGTACGAGCAGTACTTC
TRBJ2-3,NA,TRBD2,TRBV28,CASWTSGRDTQYF,TGTGCCTCATGGACTAGCGGGAGAGATACGCAGTATTTT
TRBJ1-2,NA,TRBD1,TRBV15,CATSRDLGTGEKGYTF,TGTGCCACCAGCAGAGATCTGGGGACAGGGGAGAAGGGCTACACCTTC
TRBJ1-4,once,NA,TRBV4-1,CASSRLLAYATNEKLFF,TGCGCCAGCAGTCGCCTTTTAGCATACGCAACTAATGAAAAACTGTTTTTT
TRBJ1-3,NA,TRBD1,TRBV18,CASSRGQSSGNTIYF,TGTGCCAGCTCACGGGGACAGAGCTCTGGAAACACCATATATTTT
TRBJ1-5,NA,NA,TRBV4-1,CASSQDLRGNQPQHF,TGCGCCAGCAGCCAAGATCTCCGGGGAAATCAGCCCCAGCATTTT
TRBJ2-7,NA,NA,TRBV5-1,CASSGVGGRGSYEQYF,TGCGCCAGCAGCGGTGTAGGGGGGAGGGGATCCTACGAGCAGTACTTC
TRBJ2-5,NA,TRBD1,TRBV11-3,CASSLTGSGETQYF,TGTGCCAGCAGCTTGACAGGGTCGGGAGAGACCCAGTACTTC
TRBJ2-5,NA,TRBD2,TRBV15,CATSRDGLAGETQYF,TGTGCCACCAGCAGAGATGGACTAGCGGGAGAGACCCAGTACTTC
TRBJ1-2,NA,NA,TRBV3-1/TRBV3-2,CASSQGPGLYGYTF,TGTGCCAGCAGCCAAGGTCCGGGACTATATGGCTACACCTTC
TRBJ1-5,once,NA,TRBV7-9,CASSLKAGQPQHF,TGTGCCAGCAGCTTAAAGGCGGGGCAGCCCCAGCATTTT
TRBJ2-2,NA,NA,TRBV27,CASSLSWAGSNTGELFF,TGTGCCAGCAGTTTATCGTGGGCGGGATCGAACACCGGGGAGCTGTTTTTT
TRBJ2-7,NA,NA,TRBV7-2,CASSLEPGSYEQYF,TGTGCCAGCAGCTTAGAGCCCGGCTCCTACGAGCAGTACTTC